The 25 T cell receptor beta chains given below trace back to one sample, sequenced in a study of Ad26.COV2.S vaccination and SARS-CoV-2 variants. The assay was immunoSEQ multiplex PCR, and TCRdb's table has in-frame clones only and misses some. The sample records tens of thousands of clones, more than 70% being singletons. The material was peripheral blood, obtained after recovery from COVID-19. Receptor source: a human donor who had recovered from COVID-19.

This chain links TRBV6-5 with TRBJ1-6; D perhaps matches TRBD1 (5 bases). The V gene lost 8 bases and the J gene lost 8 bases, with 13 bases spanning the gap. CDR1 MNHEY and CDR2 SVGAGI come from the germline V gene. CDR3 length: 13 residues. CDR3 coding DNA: TGTGCCAGCGGCCAGGGCTACGATTCACCCCTCCACTTT. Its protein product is CASGQGYDSPLHF.

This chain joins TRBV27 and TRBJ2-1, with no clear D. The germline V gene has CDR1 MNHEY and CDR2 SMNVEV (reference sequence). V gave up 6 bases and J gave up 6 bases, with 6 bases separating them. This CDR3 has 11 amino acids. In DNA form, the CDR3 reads TGTGCCAGCAGGCGCTCCAATGAGCAGTTCTTC. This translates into CASRRSNEQFF.

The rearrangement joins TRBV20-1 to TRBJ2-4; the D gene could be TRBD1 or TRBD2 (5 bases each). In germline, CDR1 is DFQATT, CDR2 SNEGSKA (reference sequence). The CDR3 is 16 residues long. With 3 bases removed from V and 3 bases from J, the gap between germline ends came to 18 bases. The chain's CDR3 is CSASSTGRLFKNIQYF. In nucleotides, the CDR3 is TGCAGTGCTAGTAGTACGGGACGCCTGTTCAAAAACATTCAGTACTTC.

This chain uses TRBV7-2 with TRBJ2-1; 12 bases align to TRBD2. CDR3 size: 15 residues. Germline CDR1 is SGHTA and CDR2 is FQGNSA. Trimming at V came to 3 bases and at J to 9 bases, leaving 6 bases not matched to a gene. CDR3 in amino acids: CASSLTSGRGSEQFF. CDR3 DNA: TGTGCCAGCAGCTTGACTAGCGGGAGAGGTAGTGAGCAGTTCTTC. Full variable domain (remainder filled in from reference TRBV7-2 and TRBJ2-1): GAGVSQSPSNKVTEKGKDVELRCDPISGHTALYWYRQSLGQGLEFLIYFQGNSAPDKSGLPSDRFSAERTGGSVSTLTIQRTQQEDSAVYLCASSLTSGRGSEQFFGPGTRLTVL.

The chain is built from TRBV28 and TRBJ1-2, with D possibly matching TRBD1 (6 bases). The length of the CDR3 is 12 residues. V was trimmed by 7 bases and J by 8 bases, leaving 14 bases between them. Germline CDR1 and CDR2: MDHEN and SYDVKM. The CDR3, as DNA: TGTGCCAGCATTAGGGGGTTCGGAGGCTACACCTTC. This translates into CASIRGFGGYTF.

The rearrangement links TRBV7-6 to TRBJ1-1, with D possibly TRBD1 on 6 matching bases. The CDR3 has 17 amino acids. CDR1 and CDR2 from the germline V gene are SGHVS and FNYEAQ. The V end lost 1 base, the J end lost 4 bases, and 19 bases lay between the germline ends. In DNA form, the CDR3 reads TGTGCCAGCAGCTTAGGGACAGTCCGGAGACTGGTCACTGAAGCTTTCTTT. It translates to CASSLGTVRRLVTEAFF.

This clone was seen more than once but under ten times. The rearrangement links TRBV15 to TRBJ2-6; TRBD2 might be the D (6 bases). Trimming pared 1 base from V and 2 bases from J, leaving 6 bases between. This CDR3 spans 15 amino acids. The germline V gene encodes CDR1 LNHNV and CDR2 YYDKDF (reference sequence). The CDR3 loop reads CATSRAGAGANVLTF. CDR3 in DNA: TGTGCCACCAGCAGAGCGGGGGCTGGGGCCAACGTCCTGACTTTC.

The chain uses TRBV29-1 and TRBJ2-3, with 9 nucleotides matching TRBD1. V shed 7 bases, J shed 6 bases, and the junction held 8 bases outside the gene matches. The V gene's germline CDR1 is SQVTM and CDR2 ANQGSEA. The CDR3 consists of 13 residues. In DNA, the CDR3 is TGCAGCGGCGGGACAGGGAGGGGTGATACGCAGTATTTT. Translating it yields CSGGTGRGDTQYF.

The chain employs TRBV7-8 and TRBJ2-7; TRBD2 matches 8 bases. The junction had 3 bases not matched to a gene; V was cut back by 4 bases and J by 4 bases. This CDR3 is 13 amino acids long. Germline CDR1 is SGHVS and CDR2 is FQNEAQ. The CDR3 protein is CASSSGTSYEQYF. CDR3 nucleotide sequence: TGTGCCAGCAGCTCCGGGACTAGTTACGAGCAGTACTTC.

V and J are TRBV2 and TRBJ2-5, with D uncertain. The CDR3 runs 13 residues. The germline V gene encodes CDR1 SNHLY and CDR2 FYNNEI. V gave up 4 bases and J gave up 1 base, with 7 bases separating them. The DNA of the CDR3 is TGTGCCAGCAGTGTTCAGCTCCAAGAGACCCAGTACTTC. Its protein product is CASSVQLQETQYF.

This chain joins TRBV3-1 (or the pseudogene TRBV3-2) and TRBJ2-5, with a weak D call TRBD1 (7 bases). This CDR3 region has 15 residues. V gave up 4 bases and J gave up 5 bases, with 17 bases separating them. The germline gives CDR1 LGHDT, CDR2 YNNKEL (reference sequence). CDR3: CASSPEAGGKETQYF. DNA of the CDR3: TGTGCCAGCAGCCCGGAAGCAGGGGGGAAGGAGACCCAGTACTTC.

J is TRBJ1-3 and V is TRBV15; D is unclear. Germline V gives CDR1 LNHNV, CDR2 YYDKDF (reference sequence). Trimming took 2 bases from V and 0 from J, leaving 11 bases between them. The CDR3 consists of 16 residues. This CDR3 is CATSRTTLSSGNTIYF. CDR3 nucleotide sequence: TGTGCCACCAGCAGAACCACACTGAGCTCTGGAAACACCATATATTTT.

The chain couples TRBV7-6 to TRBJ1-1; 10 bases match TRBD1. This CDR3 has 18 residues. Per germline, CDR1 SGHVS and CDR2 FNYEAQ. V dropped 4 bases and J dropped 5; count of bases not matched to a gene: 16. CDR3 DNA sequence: TGTGCCAGCAGCTCTACCCTTCCGGGACAGGGGAGGTTAACTGAAGCTTTCTTT. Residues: CASSSTLPGQGRLTEAFF.

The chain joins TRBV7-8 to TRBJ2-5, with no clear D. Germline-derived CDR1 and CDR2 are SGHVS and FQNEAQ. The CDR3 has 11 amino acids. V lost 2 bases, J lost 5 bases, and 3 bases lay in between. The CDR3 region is CASSLYETQYF. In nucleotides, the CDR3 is TGTGCCAGCAGCTTATATGAGACCCAGTACTTC.

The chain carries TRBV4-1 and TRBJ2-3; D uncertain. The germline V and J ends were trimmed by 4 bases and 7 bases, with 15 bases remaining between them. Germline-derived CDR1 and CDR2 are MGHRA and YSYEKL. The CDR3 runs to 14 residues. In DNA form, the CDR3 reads TGCGCCAGCAGCCTTGGTGGGCCGAGTTATACGCAGTATTTT. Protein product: CASSLGGPSYTQYF.

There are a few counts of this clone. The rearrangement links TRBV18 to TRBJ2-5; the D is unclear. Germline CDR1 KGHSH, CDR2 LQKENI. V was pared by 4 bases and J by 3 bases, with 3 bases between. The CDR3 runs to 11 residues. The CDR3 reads CASSLKETQYF. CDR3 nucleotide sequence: TGTGCCAGCTCACTAAAAGAGACCCAGTACTTC. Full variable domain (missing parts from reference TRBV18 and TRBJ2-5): NAGVMQNPRHLVRRRGQEARLRCSPMKGHSHVYWYRQLPEEGLKFMVYLQKENIIDESGMPKERFSAEFPKEGPSILRIQQVVRGDSAAYFCASSLKETQYFGPGTRLLVL.

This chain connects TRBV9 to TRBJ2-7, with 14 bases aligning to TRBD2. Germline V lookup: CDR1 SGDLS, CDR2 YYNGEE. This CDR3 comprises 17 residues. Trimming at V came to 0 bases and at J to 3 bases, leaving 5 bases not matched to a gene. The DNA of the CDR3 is TGTGCCAGCAGCGTAGGACTAGCGGGAGGGCCACTCTACGAGCAGTACTTC. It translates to CASSVGLAGGPLYEQYF.

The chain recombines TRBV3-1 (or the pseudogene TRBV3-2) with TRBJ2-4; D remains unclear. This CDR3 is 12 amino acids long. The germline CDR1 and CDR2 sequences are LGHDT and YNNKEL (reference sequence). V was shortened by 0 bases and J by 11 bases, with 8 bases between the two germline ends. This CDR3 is CASSQDRGLQYF. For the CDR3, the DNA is TGTGCCAGCAGCCAAGATCGAGGTCTTCAGTACTTC.

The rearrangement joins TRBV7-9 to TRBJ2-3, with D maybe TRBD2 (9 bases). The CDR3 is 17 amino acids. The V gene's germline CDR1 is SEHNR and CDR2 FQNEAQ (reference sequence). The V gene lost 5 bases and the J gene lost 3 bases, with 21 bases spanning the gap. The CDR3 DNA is TGTGCCAGCAGCCAGGGGGCGGGAGGGCCCGTGACAGATACGCAGTATTTT. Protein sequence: CASSQGAGGPVTDTQYF.

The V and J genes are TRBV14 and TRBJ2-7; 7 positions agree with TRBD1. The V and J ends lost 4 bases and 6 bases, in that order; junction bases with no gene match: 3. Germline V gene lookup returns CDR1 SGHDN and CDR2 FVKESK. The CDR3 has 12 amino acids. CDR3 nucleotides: TGTGCCAGCAGCCCGACAGGGATCGAGCAGTACTTC. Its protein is CASSPTGIEQYF. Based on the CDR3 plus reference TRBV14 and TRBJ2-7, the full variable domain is EAGVTQFPSHSVIEKGQTVTLRCDPISGHDNLYWYRRVMGKEIKFLLHFVKESKQDESGMPNNRFLAERTGGTYSTLKVQPAELEDSGVYFCASSPTGIEQYFGPGTRLTVT.

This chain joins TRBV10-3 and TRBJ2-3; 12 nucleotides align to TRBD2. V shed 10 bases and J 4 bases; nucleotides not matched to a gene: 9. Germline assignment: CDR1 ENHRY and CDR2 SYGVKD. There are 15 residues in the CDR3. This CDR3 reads CATKATSGSADTQYF. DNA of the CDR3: TGTGCCACCAAGGCGACTAGCGGGAGTGCAGATACGCAGTATTTT.

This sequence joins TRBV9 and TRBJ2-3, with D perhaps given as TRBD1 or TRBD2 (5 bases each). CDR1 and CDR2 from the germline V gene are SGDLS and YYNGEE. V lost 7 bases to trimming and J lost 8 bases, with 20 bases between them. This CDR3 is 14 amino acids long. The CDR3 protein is CASSGPDGQGTQYF. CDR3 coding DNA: TGTGCCAGCTCGGGACCCGACGGGCAGGGTACGCAGTATTTT.

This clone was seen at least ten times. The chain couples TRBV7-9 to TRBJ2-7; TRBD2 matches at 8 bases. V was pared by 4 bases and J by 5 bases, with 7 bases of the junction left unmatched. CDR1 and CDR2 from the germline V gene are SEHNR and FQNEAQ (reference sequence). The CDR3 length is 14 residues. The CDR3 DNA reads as TGTGCCAGCAGCTCGACGCGGGAGGACAACGAGCAGTACTTC. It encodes CASSSTREDNEQYF.

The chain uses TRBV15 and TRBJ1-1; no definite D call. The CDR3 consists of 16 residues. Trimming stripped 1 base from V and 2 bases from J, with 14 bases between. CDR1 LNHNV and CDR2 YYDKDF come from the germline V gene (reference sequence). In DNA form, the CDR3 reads TGTGCCACCAGCAGAGGATATGAAGGTTCAAACACTGAAGCTTTCTTT. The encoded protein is CATSRGYEGSNTEAFF.

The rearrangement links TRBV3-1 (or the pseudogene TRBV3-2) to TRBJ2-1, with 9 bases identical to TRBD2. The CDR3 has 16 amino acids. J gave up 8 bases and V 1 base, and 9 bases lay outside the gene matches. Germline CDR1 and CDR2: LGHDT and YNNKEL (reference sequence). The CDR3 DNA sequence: TGTGCCAGCAGCCAAGTCTCGCGGGAGGGCCTCGATGAGCAGTTCTTC. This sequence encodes CASSQVSREGLDEQFF.